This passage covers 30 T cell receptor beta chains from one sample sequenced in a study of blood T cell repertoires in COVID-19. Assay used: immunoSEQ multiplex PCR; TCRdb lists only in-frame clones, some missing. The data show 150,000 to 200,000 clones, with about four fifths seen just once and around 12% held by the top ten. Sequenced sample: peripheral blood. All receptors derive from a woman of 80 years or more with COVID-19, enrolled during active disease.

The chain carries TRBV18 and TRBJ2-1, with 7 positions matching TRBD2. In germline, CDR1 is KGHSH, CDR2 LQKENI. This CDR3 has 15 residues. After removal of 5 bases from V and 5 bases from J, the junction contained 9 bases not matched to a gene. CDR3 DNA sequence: TGTGCCAGCTCAACTTGGCGGGAGAGCAACAATGAGCAGTTCTTC. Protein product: CASSTWRESNNEQFF.

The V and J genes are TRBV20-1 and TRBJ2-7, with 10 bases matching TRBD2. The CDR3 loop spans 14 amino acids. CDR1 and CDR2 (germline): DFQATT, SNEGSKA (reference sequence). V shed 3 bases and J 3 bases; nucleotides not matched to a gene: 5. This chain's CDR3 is CSASLIAGGYEQYF. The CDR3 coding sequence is TGCAGTGCTAGTCTTATAGCGGGAGGCTACGAGCAGTACTTC.

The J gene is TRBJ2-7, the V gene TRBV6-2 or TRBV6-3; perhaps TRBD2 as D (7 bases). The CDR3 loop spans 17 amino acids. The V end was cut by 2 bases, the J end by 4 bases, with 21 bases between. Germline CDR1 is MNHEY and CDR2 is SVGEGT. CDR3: CASSYPAGGRVKYEQYF. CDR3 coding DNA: TGTGCCAGCAGTTACCCAGCCGGGGGGCGCGTGAAGTACGAGCAGTACTTC.

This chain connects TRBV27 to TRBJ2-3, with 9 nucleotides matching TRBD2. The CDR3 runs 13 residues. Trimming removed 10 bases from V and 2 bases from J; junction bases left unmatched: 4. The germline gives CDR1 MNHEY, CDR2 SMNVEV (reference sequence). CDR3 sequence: CATRGLATDTQYF. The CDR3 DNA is TGTGCCACCCGGGGACTAGCCACAGATACGCAGTATTTT.

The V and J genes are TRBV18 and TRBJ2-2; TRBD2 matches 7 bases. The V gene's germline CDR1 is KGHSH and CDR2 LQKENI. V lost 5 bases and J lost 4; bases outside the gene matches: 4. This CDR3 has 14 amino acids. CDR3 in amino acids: CASSSGASTGELFF. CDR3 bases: TGTGCCAGCTCAAGCGGGGCCTCCACCGGGGAGCTGTTTTTT.

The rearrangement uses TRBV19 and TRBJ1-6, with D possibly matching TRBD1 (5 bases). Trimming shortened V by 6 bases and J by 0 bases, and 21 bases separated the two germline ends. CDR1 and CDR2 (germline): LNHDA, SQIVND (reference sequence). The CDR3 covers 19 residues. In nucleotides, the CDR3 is TGTGCCAGTAGGCGGATCGGGGGACTCTCGAGCTCCTATAATTCACCCCTCCACTTT. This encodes CASRRIGGLSSSYNSPLHF.

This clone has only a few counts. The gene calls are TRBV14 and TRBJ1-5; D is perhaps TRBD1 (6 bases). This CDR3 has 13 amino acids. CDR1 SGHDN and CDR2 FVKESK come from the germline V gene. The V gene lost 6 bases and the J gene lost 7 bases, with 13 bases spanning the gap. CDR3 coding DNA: TGTGCCAGCAGTCAGGGGTTGGGGCAGCCCCAGCATTTT. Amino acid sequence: CASSQGLGQPQHF.

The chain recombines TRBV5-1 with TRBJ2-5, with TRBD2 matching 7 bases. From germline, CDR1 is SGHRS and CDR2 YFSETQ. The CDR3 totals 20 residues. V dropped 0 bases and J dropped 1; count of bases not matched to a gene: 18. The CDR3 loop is CASSLAGPIRWGGTQETQYF. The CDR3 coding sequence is TGCGCCAGCAGCTTGGCCGGCCCTATCCGGTGGGGGGGAACCCAAGAGACCCAGTACTTC.

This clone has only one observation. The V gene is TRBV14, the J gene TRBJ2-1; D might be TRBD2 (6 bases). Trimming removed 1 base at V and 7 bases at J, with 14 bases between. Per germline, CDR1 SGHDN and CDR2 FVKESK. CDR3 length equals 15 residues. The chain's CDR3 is CASSQAGSWRNEQFF. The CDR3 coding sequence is TGTGCCAGCAGCCAAGCCGGGAGTTGGCGGAATGAGCAGTTCTTC.

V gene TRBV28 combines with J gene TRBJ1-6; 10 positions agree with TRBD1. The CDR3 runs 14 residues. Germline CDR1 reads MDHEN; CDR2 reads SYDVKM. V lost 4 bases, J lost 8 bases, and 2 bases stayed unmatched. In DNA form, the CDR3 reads TGTGCCAGCAGTTGGGGACAGGGGTATTCACCCCTCCACTTT. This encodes CASSWGQGYSPLHF. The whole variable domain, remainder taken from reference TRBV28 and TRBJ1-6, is DVKVTQSSRYLVKRTGEKVFLECVQDMDHENMFWYRQDPGLGLRLIYFSYDVKMKEKGDIPEGYSVSREKKERFSLILESASTNQTSMYLCASSWGQGYSPLHFGNGTRLTVT.

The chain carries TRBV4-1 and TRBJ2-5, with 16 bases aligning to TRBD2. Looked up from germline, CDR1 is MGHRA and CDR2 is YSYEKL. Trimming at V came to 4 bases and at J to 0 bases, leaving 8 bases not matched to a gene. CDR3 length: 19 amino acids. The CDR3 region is CASSRTGLAGGPYQETQYF. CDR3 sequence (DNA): TGCGCCAGCAGCCGTACGGGACTAGCGGGGGGGCCGTACCAAGAGACCCAGTACTTC.

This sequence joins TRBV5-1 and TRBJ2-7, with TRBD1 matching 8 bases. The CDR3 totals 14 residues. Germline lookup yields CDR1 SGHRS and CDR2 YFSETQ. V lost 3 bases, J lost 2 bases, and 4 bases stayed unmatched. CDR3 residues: CASSSQGEAYEQYF. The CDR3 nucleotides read TGCGCCAGCAGCTCACAGGGGGAAGCCTACGAGCAGTACTTC.

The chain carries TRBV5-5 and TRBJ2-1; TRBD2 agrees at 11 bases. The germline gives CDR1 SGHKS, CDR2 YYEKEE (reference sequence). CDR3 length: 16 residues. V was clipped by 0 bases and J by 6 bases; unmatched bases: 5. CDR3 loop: CASSLELAGVLNEQFF. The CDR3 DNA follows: TGTGCCAGCAGCTTGGAACTAGCGGGAGTACTCAATGAGCAGTTCTTC. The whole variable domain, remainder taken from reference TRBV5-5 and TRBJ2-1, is DAGVTQSPTHLIKTRGQQVTLRCSPISGHKSVSWYQQVLGQGPQFIFQYYEKEERGRGNFPDRFSARQFPNYSSELNVNALLLGDSALYLCASSLELAGVLNEQFFGPGTRLTVL.

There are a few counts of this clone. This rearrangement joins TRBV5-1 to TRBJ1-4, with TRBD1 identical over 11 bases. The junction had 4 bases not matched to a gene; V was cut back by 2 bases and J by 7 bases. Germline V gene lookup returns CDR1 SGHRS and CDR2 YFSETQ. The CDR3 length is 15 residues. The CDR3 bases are TGCGCCAGCAGCTTAGGACAGGGGGCATTTGAAAAACTGTTTTTT. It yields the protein CASSLGQGAFEKLFF. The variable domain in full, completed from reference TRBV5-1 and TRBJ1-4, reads KAGVTQTPRYLIKTRGQQVTLSCSPISGHRSVSWYQQTPGQGLQFLFEYFSETQRNKGNFPGRFSGRQFSNSRSEMNVSTLELGDSALYLCASSLGQGAFEKLFFGSGTQLSVL.

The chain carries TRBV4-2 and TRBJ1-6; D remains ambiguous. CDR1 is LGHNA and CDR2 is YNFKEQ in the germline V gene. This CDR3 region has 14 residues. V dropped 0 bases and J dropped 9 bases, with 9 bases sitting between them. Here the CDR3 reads CASSQEGVGSPLHF. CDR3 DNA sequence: TGTGCCAGCAGCCAAGAGGGAGTTGGTTCACCCCTCCACTTT.

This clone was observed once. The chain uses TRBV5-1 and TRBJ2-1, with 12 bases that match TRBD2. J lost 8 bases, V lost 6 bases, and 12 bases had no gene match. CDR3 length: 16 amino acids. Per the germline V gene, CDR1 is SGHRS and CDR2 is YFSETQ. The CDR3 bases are TGCGCCAGCACGACGACTAGCGGGGGCCTAGGGGATGAGCAGTTCTTC. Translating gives CASTTTSGGLGDEQFF.

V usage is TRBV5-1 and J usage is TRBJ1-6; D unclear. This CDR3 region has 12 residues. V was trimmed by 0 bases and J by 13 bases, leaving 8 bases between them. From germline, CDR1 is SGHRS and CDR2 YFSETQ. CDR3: CASSLAGMPLHF. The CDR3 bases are TGCGCCAGCAGCTTGGCCGGGATGCCCCTCCACTTT.

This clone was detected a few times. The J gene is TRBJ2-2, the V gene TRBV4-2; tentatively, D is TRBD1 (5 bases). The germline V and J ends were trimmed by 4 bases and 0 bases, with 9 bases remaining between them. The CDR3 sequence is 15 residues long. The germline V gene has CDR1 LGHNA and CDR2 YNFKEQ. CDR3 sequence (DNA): TGTGCCAGCAGCCTGGACAACCCGAACACCGGGGAGCTGTTTTTT. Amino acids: CASSLDNPNTGELFF.

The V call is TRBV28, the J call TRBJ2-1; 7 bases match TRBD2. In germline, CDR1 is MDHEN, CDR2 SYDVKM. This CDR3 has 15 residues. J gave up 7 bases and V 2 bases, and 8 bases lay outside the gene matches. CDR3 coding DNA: TGTGCCAGCAGTTTAGGGGGGGACCCGAGAAATGAGCAGTTCTTC. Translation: CASSLGGDPRNEQFF.

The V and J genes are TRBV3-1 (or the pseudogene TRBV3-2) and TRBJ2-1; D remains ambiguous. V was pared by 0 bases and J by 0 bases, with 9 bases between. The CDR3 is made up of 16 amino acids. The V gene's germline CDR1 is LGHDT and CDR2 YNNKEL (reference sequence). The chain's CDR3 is CASSQDPTFSYNEQFF. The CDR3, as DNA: TGTGCCAGCAGCCAAGATCCCACTTTCTCCTACAATGAGCAGTTCTTC.

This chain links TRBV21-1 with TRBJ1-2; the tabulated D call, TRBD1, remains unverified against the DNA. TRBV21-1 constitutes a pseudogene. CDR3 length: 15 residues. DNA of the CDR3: TGTGCCACCGAACCTGGACAGGGGGCCGGCTATGGCTACACCTTC. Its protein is CATEPGQGAGYGYTF.

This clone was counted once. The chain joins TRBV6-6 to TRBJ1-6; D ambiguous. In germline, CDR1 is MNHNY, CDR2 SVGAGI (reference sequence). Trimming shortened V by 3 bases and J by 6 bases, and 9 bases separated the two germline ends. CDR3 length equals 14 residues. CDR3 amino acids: CASSYVQVNSPLHF. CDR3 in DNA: TGTGCCAGCAGTTATGTGCAGGTTAATTCACCCCTCCACTTT.

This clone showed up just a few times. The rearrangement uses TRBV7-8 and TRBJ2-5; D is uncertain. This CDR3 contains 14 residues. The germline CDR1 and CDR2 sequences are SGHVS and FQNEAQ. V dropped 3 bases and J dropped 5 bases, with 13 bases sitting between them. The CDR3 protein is CASSFGAGPETQYF. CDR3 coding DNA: TGTGCCAGCAGCTTTGGTGCTGGGCCGGAGACCCAGTACTTC.

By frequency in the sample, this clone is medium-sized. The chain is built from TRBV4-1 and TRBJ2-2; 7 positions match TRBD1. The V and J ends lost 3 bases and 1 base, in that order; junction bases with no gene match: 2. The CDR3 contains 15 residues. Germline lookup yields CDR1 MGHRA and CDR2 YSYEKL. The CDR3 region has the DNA TGCGCCAGCAGCCAGAGGACAGGGAACACCGGGGAGCTGTTTTTT. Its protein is CASSQRTGNTGELFF.

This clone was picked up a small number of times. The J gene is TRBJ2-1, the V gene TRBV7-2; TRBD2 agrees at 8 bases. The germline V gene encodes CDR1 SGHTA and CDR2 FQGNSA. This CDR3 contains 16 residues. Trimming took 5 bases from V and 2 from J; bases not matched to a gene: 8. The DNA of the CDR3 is TGTGCCAGCAGCCGCAGGACTAGCAGACCCTACAATGAGCAGTTCTTC. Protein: CASSRRTSRPYNEQFF.

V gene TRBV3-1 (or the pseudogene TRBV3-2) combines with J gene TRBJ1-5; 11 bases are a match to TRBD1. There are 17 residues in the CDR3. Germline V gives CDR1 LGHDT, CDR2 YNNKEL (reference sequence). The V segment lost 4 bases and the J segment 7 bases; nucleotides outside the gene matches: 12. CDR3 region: CASSLYYPDRGLQPQHF. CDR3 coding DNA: TGTGCCAGCAGCCTCTACTACCCGGACAGGGGGCTCCAGCCCCAGCATTTT.

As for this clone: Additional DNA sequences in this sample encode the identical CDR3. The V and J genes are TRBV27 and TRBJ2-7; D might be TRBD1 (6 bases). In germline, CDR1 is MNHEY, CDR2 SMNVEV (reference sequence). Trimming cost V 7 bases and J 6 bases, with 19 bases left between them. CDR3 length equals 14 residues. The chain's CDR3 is CASNSGAISSEQYF. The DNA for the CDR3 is TGTGCCAGCAACTCAGGGGCCATCTCTTCCGAGCAGTACTTC.

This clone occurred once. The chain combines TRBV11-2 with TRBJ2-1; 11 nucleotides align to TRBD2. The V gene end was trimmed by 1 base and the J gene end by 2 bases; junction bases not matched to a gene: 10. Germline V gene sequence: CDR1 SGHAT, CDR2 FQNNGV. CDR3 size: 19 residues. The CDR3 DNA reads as TGTGCCAGCAGCTTAGTCGGGCTAGCGGGGGGCCATCCCTACAATGAGCAGTTCTTC. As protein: CASSLVGLAGGHPYNEQFF.

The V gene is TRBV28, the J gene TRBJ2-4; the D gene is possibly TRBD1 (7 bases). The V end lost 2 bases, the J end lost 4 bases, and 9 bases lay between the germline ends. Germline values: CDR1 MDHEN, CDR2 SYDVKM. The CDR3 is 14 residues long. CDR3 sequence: CASSLAGQKNIQYF. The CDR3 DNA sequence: TGTGCCAGCAGTTTAGCGGGACAGAAAAACATTCAGTACTTC.

CDR3 protein: CASSLAVEGGTGELFF. Here the CDR3 DNA reads TGCGCCAGCAGCTTGGCCGTTGAGGGTGGCACCGGGGAGCTGTTTTTT. The rearrangement links TRBV5-1 to TRBJ2-2; a weak D match, TRBD2 (5 bases). Germline V CDR1 and CDR2: SGHRS, YFSETQ. The CDR3 loop spans 16 amino acids. Trimming took off 0 bases at V and 4 bases at J, with 13 bases between the two ends.